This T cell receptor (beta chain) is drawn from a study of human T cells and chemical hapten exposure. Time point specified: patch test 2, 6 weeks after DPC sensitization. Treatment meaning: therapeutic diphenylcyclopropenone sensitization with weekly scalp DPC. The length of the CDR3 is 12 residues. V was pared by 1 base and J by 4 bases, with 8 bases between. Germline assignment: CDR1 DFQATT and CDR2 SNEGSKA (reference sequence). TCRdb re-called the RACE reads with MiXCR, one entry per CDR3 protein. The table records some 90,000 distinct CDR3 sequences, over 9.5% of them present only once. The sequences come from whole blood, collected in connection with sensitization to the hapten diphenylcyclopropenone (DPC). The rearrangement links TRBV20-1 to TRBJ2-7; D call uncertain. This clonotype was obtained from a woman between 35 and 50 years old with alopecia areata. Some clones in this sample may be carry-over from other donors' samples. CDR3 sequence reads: CSARGVVYEQYF. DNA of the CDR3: TGCAGTGCTAGAGGCGTAGTGTACGAGCAGTACTTC.